Reported below is one T cell receptor (beta chain). This sample stems from a study of blood T cell repertoires in COVID-19. At the level of the study: Some COVID-19 samples were acute and others convalescent; all came from the United States, Italy and Spain.

Methods used by the authors: From reference gene primer amplification, estimates of nucleated cell counts were derived. Some clones are missing from TCRdb's copy, which holds only in-frame ones; the method was immunoSEQ multiplex PCR. V, J and clone size are those of that table, while D and trimming were read from the DNA. The table lists approximately 90,000 clones, roughly 80% of them singletons. Per germline, CDR1 LNHDA and CDR2 SQIVND (reference sequence). The CDR3 is made up of 16 amino acids. The J segment lost 0 bases and the V segment lost 6 bases, leaving 7 bases of the junction unmatched. The chain links TRBV19 to TRBJ1-5; 8 bases line up with TRBD1. This sequence was found in a man between 65 and 80 years old with acute or convalescent COVID-19. Sequenced material: peripheral blood. CDR3 nucleotide sequence: TGTGCCAGTAGGAGCGGACAGGGCAATAGCAATCAGCCCCAGCATTTT. The encoded protein is CASRSGQGNSNQPQHF.